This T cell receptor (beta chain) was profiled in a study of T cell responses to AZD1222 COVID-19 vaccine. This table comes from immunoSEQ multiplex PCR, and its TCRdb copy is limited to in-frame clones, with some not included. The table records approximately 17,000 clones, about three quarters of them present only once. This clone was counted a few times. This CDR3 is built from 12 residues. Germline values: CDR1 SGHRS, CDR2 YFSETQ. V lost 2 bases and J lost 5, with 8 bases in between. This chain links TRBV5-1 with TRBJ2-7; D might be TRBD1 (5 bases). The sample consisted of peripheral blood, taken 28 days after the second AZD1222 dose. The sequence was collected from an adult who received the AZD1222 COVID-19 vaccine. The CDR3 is CASSFLGDEQYF. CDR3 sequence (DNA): TGCGCCAGCAGCTTCTTAGGGGACGAGCAGTACTTC.